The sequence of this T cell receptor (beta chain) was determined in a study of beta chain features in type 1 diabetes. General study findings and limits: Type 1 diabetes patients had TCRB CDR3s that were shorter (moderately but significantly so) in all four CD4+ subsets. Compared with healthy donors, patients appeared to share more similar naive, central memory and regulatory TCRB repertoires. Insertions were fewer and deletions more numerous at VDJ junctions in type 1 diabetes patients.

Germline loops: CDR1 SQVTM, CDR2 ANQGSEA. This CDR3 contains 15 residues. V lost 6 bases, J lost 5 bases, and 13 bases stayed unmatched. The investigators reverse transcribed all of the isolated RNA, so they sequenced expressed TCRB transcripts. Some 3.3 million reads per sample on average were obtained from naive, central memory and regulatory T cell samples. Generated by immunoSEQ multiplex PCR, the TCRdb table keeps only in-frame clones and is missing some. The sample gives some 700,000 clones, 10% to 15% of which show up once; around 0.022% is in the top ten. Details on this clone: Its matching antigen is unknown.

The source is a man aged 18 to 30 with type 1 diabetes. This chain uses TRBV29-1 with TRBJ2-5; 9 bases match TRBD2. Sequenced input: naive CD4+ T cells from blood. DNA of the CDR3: TGCAGCGTCCACGGCCGGGCGGGGGGGCAGGAGACCCAGTACTTC. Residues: CSVHGRAGGQETQYF.